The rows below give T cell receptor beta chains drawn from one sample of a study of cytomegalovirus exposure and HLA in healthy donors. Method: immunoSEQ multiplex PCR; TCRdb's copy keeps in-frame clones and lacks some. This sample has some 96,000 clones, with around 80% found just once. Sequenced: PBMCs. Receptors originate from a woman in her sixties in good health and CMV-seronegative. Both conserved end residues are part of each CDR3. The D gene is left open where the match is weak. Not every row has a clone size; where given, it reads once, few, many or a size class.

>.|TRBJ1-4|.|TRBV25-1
TGTGCCAGCAGTGGGACAGTTACTAATGAAAAACTGTTTTTT
CASSGTVTNEKLFF
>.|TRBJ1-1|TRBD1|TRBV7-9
TGTTCCAGCAGCTTATTGGGACAGGGGGGTATGAACACTGAAGCTTTCTTT
CSSSLLGQGGMNTEAFF
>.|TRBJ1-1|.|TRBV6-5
TGTGCCAGCAGTCGCTCCAGGGGTTTGAACACTGAAGCTTTCTTT
CASSRSRGLNTEAFF
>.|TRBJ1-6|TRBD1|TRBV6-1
TGTGCCAGCAGTGAAGGGGGACAGGGTGTATGGCCTTCACCCCTCCACTTT
CASSEGGQGVWPSPLHF
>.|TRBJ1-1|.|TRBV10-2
TGCGCCAGCAGTGAGTCGAGTATTGAAGCTTTCTTT
CASSESSIEAFF
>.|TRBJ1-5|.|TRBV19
TGTGCCAGTAGTCATGGCAATCAGCCCCAGCATTTT
CASSHGNQPQHF
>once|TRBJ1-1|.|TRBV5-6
TGTGCCAGCAACAAGAACACTGAAGCTTTCTTT
CASNKNTEAFF
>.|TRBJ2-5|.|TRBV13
TGTGCCAGCAGCCCTGAACGAGCGGAGACCCAGTACTTC
CASSPERAETQYF
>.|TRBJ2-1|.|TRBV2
TGTGCCAGCAGCGGATCCGGGGGTAGCTCCTACAATGAGCAGTTCTTC
CASSGSGGSSYNEQFF
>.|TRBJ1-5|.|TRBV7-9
TGTGCCAGCAGCCCGGTGGATCAGCCCCAGCATTTT
CASSPVDQPQHF
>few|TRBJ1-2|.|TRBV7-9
TGTGCCAGCAGCTTAGATACAGCTGGCTACACCTTC
CASSLDTAGYTF
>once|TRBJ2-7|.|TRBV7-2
TGTGCCAGCACTACACCGGGATCGGCCGAGCAGTACTTC
CASTTPGSAEQYF
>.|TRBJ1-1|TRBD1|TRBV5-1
TGCGCCAGCAGCTTTCAGGGGGCCCGCGGCACTGAAGCTTTCTTT
CASSFQGARGTEAFF
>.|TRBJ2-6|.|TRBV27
TGTGCCAGCAGTTTACCTCAACACCAGGGAACTGGGGCCAACGTCCTGACTTTC
CASSLPQHQGTGANVLTF
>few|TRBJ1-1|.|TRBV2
TGTGCCAGCAGTGAAGATTTCGGAGTGAACACTGAAGCTTTCTTT
CASSEDFGVNTEAFF
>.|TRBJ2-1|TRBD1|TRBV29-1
TGCAGCTTCCAGGACAGGGGGTCTCGAATATACAATGAGCAGTTCTTC
CSFQDRGSRIYNEQFF
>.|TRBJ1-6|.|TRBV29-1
TGCAGCGTTTTGGACAGTTTTAATTCACCCCTCCACTTT
CSVLDSFNSPLHF
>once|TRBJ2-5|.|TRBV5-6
TGTGCCAGCAGCTCACCTAGGGAGACCCAGTACTTC
CASSSPRETQYF
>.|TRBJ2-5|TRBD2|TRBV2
TGTGCCAGCAGTGACCCTAGCGGAAACCAAGAGACCCAGTACTTC
CASSDPSGNQETQYF
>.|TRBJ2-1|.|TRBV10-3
TGTGCCATCAGCGTACAGGGTACTTACAATGAGCAGTTCTTC
CAISVQGTYNEQFF
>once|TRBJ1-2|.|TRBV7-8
TGTGCCAGCAGCTTAGTGTCAAACTATGGCTACACCTTC
CASSLVSNYGYTF
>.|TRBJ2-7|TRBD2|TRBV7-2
TGTGCCAGCAGCTTAGCCCTCCCCCCCTCACTAGCGGCTTACTCCTACGAGCAGTACTTC
CASSLALPPSLAAYSYEQYF
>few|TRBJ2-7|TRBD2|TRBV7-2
TGTGCCAGCAGCTTTTTGGGACTAGCGGGGGGTTTATCCTACGAGCAGTACTTC
CASSFLGLAGGLSYEQYF
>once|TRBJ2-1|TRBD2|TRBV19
TGTGCCAGTAGTTTAACTAGCGGGAGGGTAAACAATGAGCAGTTCTTC
CASSLTSGRVNNEQFF
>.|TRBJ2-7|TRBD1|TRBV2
TGTGCCAGCAGTGAAGGGACAGGGAGCTACGAGCAGTACTTC
CASSEGTGSYEQYF
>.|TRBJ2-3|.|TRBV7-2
TGTGCCAGCAGCTTATACACAGATACGCAGTATTTT
CASSLYTDTQYF
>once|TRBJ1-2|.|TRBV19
TGTGCCAGTACGCCGACAGTCAACTATGGCTACACCTTC
CASTPTVNYGYTF
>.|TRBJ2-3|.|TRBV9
TGTGCCAGCAGCGTAGGGGCAGGCACAGATACGCAGTATTTT
CASSVGAGTDTQYF
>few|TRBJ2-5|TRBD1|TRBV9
TGTGCCAGCAGCGTCCAGGGGGCCGGAGAGACCCAGTACTTC
CASSVQGAGETQYF
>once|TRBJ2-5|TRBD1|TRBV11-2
TGTGCCAGCAGCCCGAGCGCTAGGGGGCGTTTCGGTCAAGAGACCCAGTACTTC
CASSPSARGRFGQETQYF
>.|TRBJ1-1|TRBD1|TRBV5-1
TGCGCCAGCAGCCTAGACAGGGGCTACACTGAAGCTTTCTTT
CASSLDRGYTEAFF
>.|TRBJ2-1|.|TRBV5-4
TGTGCCAGCAGCTCCCGCCGGGGCTACAATGAGCAGTTCTTC
CASSSRRGYNEQFF
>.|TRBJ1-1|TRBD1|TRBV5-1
TGCGCCAGCAAAGCCCGACAGGGGGCGAACACTGAAGCTTTCTTT
CASKARQGANTEAFF
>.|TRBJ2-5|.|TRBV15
TGTGCCACCAGCAGTAGCGGTAGAGGGGAGACCCAGTACTTC
CATSSSGRGETQYF
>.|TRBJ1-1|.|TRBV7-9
TGTGCCAGCAGCTTAGTGGGGAGAGGGACTGAAGCTTTCTTT
CASSLVGRGTEAFF
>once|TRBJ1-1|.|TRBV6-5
TGTGCCAGCAGTTACTCGACAGGCCTTGAAGCTTTCTTT
CASSYSTGLEAFF
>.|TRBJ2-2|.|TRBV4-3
TGCGCCAGCAGCCAGCCCCCCCATCACACCATCACCGGGGAGCTGTTTTTT
CASSQPPHHTITGELFF
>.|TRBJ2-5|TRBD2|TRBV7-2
TGTGCCAGCAGCCCTATAGCGGGGGAGACCCAGTACTTC
CASSPIAGETQYF
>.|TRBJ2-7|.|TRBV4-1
TGCGCCAGCAGCCAAGATGGAAGGAGACCGTTGTACGAGCAGTACTTC
CASSQDGRRPLYEQYF
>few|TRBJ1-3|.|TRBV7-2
TGTGCCAGCAGCCCCCAACAGGGCTACTCTGGAAACACCATATATTTT
CASSPQQGYSGNTIYF
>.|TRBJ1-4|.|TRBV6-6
TGTGCCAGCAGTCGACAGGTTTCGGAAAAACTGTTTTTT
CASSRQVSEKLFF
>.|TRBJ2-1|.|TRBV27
TGTGCCAGCAGTTTAAATAAGGGGGACAATGAGCAGTTCTTC
CASSLNKGDNEQFF
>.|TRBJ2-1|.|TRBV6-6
TGTGCCAGCACGGGTGGATTAAGCTCCTACAATGAGCAGTTCTTC
CASTGGLSSYNEQFF
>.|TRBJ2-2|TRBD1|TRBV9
TGTGCCAGCACCTCAGTCGTATCAGGGGGCTCAGGGGAGCTGTTTTTT
CASTSVVSGGSGELFF
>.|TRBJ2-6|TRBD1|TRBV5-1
TGCGCCAGCAGCGTCGGACAGGGGGCTGGGGCCAACGTCCTGACTTTC
CASSVGQGAGANVLTF
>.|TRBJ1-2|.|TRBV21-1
TGTGCCAGCAGCAGTCGGGTAGGCCGCACGAACTATGGCTACACCTTC
CASSSRVGRTNYGYTF
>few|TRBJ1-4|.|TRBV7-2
TGTGCCAGCAGCTTAGCACCGGGGGCTAATGAAAAACTGTTTTTT
CASSLAPGANEKLFF
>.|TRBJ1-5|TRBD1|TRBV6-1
TGTGCCAGCAGTGGCCCCCGGACAGGGGTTAGCCAGCCCCAGCATTTT
CASSGPRTGVSQPQHF
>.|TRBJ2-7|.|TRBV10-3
TGTGCCAGCCAAAACCCGGACAGTTCCTACGAGCAGTACTTC
CASQNPDSSYEQYF
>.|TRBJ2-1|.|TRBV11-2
TGTGCCAGCAGCTTAGAGCGAGCCAATGAGCAGTTCTTC
CASSLERANEQFF
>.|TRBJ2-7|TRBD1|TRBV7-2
TGTGCCAGCAGCCTCCGGGACAGGATAGACTCCTACGAGCAGTACTTC
CASSLRDRIDSYEQYF
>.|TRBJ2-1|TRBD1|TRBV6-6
TGTGCCAGCAGTTACGGGACCGGACAGGGAAGGCAGTTCTTC
CASSYGTGQGRQFF
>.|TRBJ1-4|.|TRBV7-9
TGTTCCAGCAGCTTGACAGTCAATGAAAAACTGTTTTTT
CSSSLTVNEKLFF
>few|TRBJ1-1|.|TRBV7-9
TGTGCCAGCAGCTTCAGGGATTTTAACCCGAACACTGAAGCTTTCTTT
CASSFRDFNPNTEAFF
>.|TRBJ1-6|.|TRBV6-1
TGTGCCAGCAGTGAAGGGCAGGTTAATAATTCACCCCTCCACTTT
CASSEGQVNNSPLHF
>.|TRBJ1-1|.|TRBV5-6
TGTGCCAGCAGCCGGAGATTAGAGGGTTTTAACACTGAAGCTTTCTTT
CASSRRLEGFNTEAFF
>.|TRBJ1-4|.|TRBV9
TGTGCCAGCAGCGATTCAGGGGACGAAAAACTGTTTTTT
CASSDSGDEKLFF
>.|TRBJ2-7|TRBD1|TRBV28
TGTGCCAGCAGGACAGGGCACTACGAGCAGTACTTC
CASRTGHYEQYF